This T cell receptor (beta chain) appears in the sequencing data of a study of blood T cell repertoires in COVID-19. Sequencing was performed with immunoSEQ multiplex PCR; in TCRdb, only in-frame clones are kept and a portion is missing. The sample includes some 400,000 clones, 81% seen only once; the top ten take around 1%. This CDR3 is 18 amino acids long. Germline CDR1 reads MDHEN; CDR2 reads SYDVKM. V lost 6 bases to trimming and J lost 9 bases; unmatched junction nucleotides: 22. The receptor was isolated from a human donor with acute or convalescent COVID-19. The donor label of this sample is uncertain. Sequencing was performed on peripheral blood. The rearrangement uses TRBV28 and TRBJ2-1; 8 nucleotides align to TRBD1. The CDR3 bases are TGTGCCAGCAGCTCCACTCCCGCGAGAGACAGGGGTCCCAGTGAGCAGTTCTTC. It specifies CASSSTPARDRGPSEQFF. Full variable domain (rest looked up from reference TRBV28 and TRBJ2-1): DVKVTQSSRYLVKRTGEKVFLECVQDMDHENMFWYRQDPGLGLRLIYFSYDVKMKEKGDIPEGYSVSREKKERFSLILESASTNQTSMYLCASSSTPARDRGPSEQFFGPGTRLTVL.